The rows below give T cell receptor beta chains drawn from one sample of a study of T cell repertoires in cytomegalovirus infection. TCRdb reanalysed the reads using MiXCR and keeps one entry per CDR3 protein. This table holds 150,000 to 200,000 distinct CDR3 sequences, over 13% found once. Sequenced: PBMCs. The receptors originated from a human donor in good health (CMV status not recorded). Some clones in this sample may be carry-over from other donors' samples. Each CDR3 is given with its conserved first and last residue. A D gene is named only where the DNA matches it firmly.

>TRBD1|TRBV2|TRBJ1-2
CASNPPGQQNYGYTF
>NA|TRBV7-8|TRBJ1-1
CASSLGGVKNTEAFF
>TRBD1|TRBV7-2|TRBJ2-5
CASSPPNRGPKYF
>NA|TRBV20-1|TRBJ2-5
CSAKGPLRWETQYF
>NA|TRBV10-3|TRBJ1-5
CAISGTGTSNQPQHF
>TRBD2|TRBV5-1|TRBJ2-2
CASSLGLAGVHGELFF
>NA|TRBV6-2/TRBV6-3|TRBJ2-7
CASSYGDTYEQYF
>NA|TRBV6-2/TRBV6-3|TRBJ2-2
CASFQSGPNTGELFF
>NA|TRBV28|TRBJ1-1
CASSLEAAGNTEAFF
>TRBD2|TRBV7-9|TRBJ2-5
CASSALSGGRWETQYF
>NA|TRBV19|TRBJ2-3
CASILTGTDTQYF
>NA|TRBV11-2|TRBJ1-1
CASSLGGWGNTEAFF
>NA|TRBV18|TRBJ2-1
CASSPTPLLVHEQFF
>TRBD1|TRBV7-2|TRBJ2-2
CASSRDRVAGELFF
>NA|TRBV7-2|TRBJ2-1
CASSFGQDNEQFF
>TRBD1|TRBV2|TRBJ1-5
CASSTTVTGLFRGNQPQHF
>TRBD2|TRBV7-2|TRBJ2-1
CASSSRGGGGEQFF